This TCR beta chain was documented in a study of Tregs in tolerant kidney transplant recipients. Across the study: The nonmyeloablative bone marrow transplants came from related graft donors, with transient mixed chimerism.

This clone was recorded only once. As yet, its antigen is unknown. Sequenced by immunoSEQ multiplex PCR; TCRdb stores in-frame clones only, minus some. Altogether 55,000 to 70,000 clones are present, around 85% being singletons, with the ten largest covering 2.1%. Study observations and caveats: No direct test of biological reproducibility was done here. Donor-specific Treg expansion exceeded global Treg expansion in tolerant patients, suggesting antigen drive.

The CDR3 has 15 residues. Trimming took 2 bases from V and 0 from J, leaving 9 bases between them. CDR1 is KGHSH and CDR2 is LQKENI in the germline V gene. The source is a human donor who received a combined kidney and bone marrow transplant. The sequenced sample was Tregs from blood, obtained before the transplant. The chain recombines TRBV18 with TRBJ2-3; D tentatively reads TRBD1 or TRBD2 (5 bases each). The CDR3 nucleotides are TGTGCCAGCTCACCATCGAGGGGTAGCACAGATACGCAGTATTTT. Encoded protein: CASSPSRGSTDTQYF.